This TCR beta chain is from a study of a mutant IDH1 vaccine in newly diagnosed glioma. On the study more broadly: The study held visit V12 at week 35 and visit V13 at week 47.

Details on this clone: Antigen specificity is unknown.

This table comes from immunoSEQ multiplex PCR, and its TCRdb copy is limited to in-frame clones, with some not included. The data show some 87,000 clones, 70% to 90% seen once. Stated time point: week 47, end of study. Mutant IDH1 20-mer peptide, at 300 ug, made up each vaccine dose, with topical imiquimod. This CDR3 has 15 amino acids. The V and J ends lost 1 base and 3 bases respectively, with 13 bases between them. Germline-derived CDR1 and CDR2 are SGHTA and FQGNSA. This receptor was identified in a man aged 35 to 55 with glioma. This specimen consisted of PBMCs, obtained from a glioma patient whose treatment included an IDH1 peptide vaccine. V usage is TRBV7-2 and J usage is TRBJ2-7, with no clear D. CDR3 sequence (DNA): TGTGCCAGCAGCTTAGGGCCAGGAGATTTCTACGAGCAGTACTTC. Translation: CASSLGPGDFYEQYF.